The 9 T cell receptor beta chains listed next were all sequenced from one sample in a study of Ad26.COV2.S vaccination and SARS-CoV-2 variants. Sequencing used immunoSEQ multiplex PCR; TCRdb keeps in-frame clones, though not all of them. This table has over 400,000 clones, 80% to 90% appearing once. The treatment here: some 19 received Ad26.COV2.S at low or high dose, single or two shots; five or six received placebo; per-sample allocation not given. On day 63 after the first injection, vaccine and placebo recipients gave samples. The sequences come from peripheral blood, collected in a trial of Ad26.COV2.S vaccine versus placebo. Receptors were obtained from a person aged 18-60 years who received the Ad26.COV2.S COVID-19 vaccine or a placebo.

The CDR3 nucleotides are TGTGCCAGCAGCCAAGGGTTGGGACTAGCGGGCACAGATACGCAGTATTTT. It is translated as CASSQGLGLAGTDTQYF. The J gene is TRBJ2-3, the V gene TRBV4-2, with 11 bases that match TRBD2. This CDR3 has 17 amino acids. Germline trimming cut 1 base from V and 1 base from J; bases unmatched to any gene: 4. From germline, CDR1 is LGHNA and CDR2 YNFKEQ.

The chain employs TRBV3-1 (or the pseudogene TRBV3-2) and TRBJ1-2, with TRBD1 as a possible D gene (6 bases). Trimming removed 4 bases at V and 4 bases at J, with 10 bases between. Germline CDR1 and CDR2: LGHDT and YNNKEL (reference sequence). This CDR3 region has 13 residues. CDR3 sequence reads: CASSLGRGYGYTF. In nucleotides, the CDR3 is TGTGCCAGCAGCCTTGGCAGGGGCTATGGCTACACCTTC.

The rearrangement uses TRBV19 and TRBJ1-5; D is unclear. The CDR3 covers 15 residues. Trimming left V 2 bases short and J 4 bases short, with 12 bases between. The germline CDR1 and CDR2 sequences are LNHDA and SQIVND (reference sequence). As DNA, the CDR3 is TGTGCCAGTAGTATACGGGAGGAAATTAATCAGCCCCAGCATTTT. Protein product: CASSIREEINQPQHF.

The chain carries TRBV9 and TRBJ2-2, with TRBD2 matching over 10 bases. CDR3 length equals 16 residues. V gave up 1 base and J gave up 7 bases; unmatched junction bases: 7. CDR1 is SGDLS, CDR2 YYNGEE, per germline. This CDR3 reads CASSVTSGLASGELFF. The CDR3 DNA follows: TGTGCCAGCAGCGTAACTTCGGGACTAGCGAGCGGGGAGCTGTTTTTT.

J is TRBJ2-7 and V is TRBV2; perhaps TRBD1 as D (7 bases). CDR3 size: 13 residues. Germline values: CDR1 SNHLY, CDR2 FYNNEI. Trimming took 6 bases from V and 3 from J, leaving 12 bases between them. The CDR3 here is CASRRDSNYEQYV. The CDR3 DNA reads as TGTGCCAGCAGGCGGGACAGCAACTACGAGCAGTACGTC.

As for this clone: The same CDR3 is also encoded by other DNA sequences in this sample. V usage is TRBV4-1 and J usage is TRBJ1-1; D gene ambiguous. V lost 1 base to trimming and J lost 1 base, with 7 bases between them. From germline, CDR1 is MGHRA and CDR2 YSYEKL. This CDR3 region has 14 residues. The CDR3 is CASSQVRGNTEAFF. The CDR3 DNA is TGCGCCAGCAGCCAAGTACGGGGGAACACTGAAGCTTTCTTT.

V usage is TRBV6-2 or TRBV6-3 and J usage is TRBJ2-1; no definite D call. Germline-derived CDR1 and CDR2 are MNHEY and SVGEGT. V gave up 6 bases and J gave up 3 bases, with 15 bases separating them. The CDR3 is 15 residues long. This CDR3 is CASSAVDRHYNEQFF. The CDR3 bases are TGTGCCAGCAGCGCGGTCGACCGACACTACAATGAGCAGTTCTTC.

V usage is TRBV7-2 and J usage is TRBJ2-6; D unclear. The V end lost 4 bases, the J end lost 0 bases, and 13 bases lay between the germline ends. The CDR3 runs to 17 residues. The V gene's germline CDR1 is SGHTA and CDR2 FQGNSA. The CDR3 loop is CASSWVPGLSGANVLTF. CDR3 sequence (DNA): TGTGCCAGCAGCTGGGTCCCAGGCCTCTCTGGGGCCAACGTCCTGACTTTC.

The V and J genes are TRBV5-1 and TRBJ1-2; 10 bases match TRBD1. CDR1 is SGHRS, CDR2 YFSETQ, per germline. This CDR3 has 14 residues. The junction had 2 bases not matched to a gene; V was cut back by 0 bases and J by 6 bases. The CDR3 region is CASSLEGQGNGYTF. The CDR3 DNA reads as TGCGCCAGCAGCTTGGAGGGACAGGGGAATGGCTACACCTTC.